Shown below are 20 T cell receptor beta chains from a single sample sequenced in a study of OX40 agonist ivuxolimab in advanced cancers. Assay used: immunoSEQ multiplex PCR; TCRdb lists only in-frame clones, some missing. Here the sample spans 55,000 to 80,000 clones, roughly nine tenths being singletons. The input for sequencing was CD4+ or CD8+ T cells sorted from blood, taken in a trial of the OX40 agonist ivuxolimab. All receptors come from an adult with an advanced solid tumor such as melanoma, head and neck, liver or kidney cancer.

The rearrangement uses TRBV6-1 and TRBJ1-5, with TRBD1 identical over 7 bases. CDR1 and CDR2 from the germline V gene are MNHNS and SASEGT. The CDR3 length is 14 residues. The V gene end was trimmed by 5 bases and the J gene end by 4 bases; junction bases not matched to a gene: 5. The chain's CDR3 is CASSLMTGNQPQHF. The CDR3 nucleotides read TGTGCCAGCAGTTTAATGACAGGGAATCAGCCCCAGCATTTT.

Only a few counts were recorded for this clone. The V call is TRBV6-5, the J call TRBJ1-5; D not certain. Germline V gene data show CDR1 as MNHEY and CDR2 as SVGAGI. This CDR3 spans 13 amino acids. The V gene lost 5 bases and the J gene lost 4 bases, with 9 bases spanning the gap. The CDR3 loop is CASSRTWNQPQHF. Here the CDR3 DNA reads TGTGCCAGCAGTCGGACCTGGAATCAGCCCCAGCATTTT.

The V gene is TRBV4-3, the J gene TRBJ2-5; 7 positions agree with TRBD2. The CDR3 extends over 15 amino acids. From germline, CDR1 is LGHNA and CDR2 YSLEER. J lost 2 bases, V lost 2 bases, and 5 bases had no gene match. CDR3 protein: CASSQNLGGQETQYF. The CDR3 coding sequence is TGCGCCAGCAGCCAAAACCTGGGGGGGCAAGAGACCCAGTACTTC.

The rearrangement joins TRBV27 to TRBJ2-1; 7 nucleotides align to TRBD2. Germline CDR1 reads MNHEY; CDR2 reads SMNVEV (reference sequence). This CDR3 comprises 16 residues. Losses at the gene ends were 5 bases for V and 1 base for J; bases not matched to a gene: 8. The CDR3 DNA sequence: TGTGCCAGCAGTCCTGGGACGCGGGGGTCCTACAATGAGCAGTTCTTC. It specifies CASSPGTRGSYNEQFF.

This sequence joins TRBV6-6 and TRBJ1-6; D ambiguous. The CDR3 totals 12 residues. The V end lost 6 bases, the J end lost 11 bases, and 11 bases lay between the germline ends. From germline, CDR1 is MNHNY and CDR2 SVGAGI (reference sequence). CDR3 in amino acids: CASSQVRAPLHF. CDR3 bases: TGTGCCAGCAGCCAAGTTCGTGCACCCCTCCACTTT.

The table lists this clone with a few counts. This chain links TRBV6-5 with TRBJ1-1; no clear D. Trimming shortened V by 9 bases and J by 7 bases, and 15 bases separated the two germline ends. Germline CDR1 reads MNHEY; CDR2 reads SVGAGI. The CDR3 is 12 residues long. This CDR3 is CASTGMHSEAFF. CDR3 nucleotide sequence: TGTGCCAGTACGGGAATGCACAGTGAAGCTTTCTTT.

The chain employs TRBV11-2 and TRBJ1-1; no definite D call. V lost 2 bases, J lost 2 bases, and 12 bases lay in between. The germline V gene encodes CDR1 SGHAT and CDR2 FQNNGV. The CDR3 covers 15 residues. The CDR3 here is CASSLTPGINTEAFF. The CDR3 coding sequence is TGTGCCAGCAGCTTAACCCCGGGGATAAACACTGAAGCTTTCTTT.

This rearrangement joins TRBV30 to TRBJ2-5, with 8 bases identical to TRBD2. Germline V gene data show CDR1 as GTSNPN and CDR2 as SVGIG (reference sequence). J gave up 7 bases and V 2 bases, and 6 bases lay outside the gene matches. This CDR3 comprises 13 residues. The CDR3 loop is CAWSSGLEGTQYF. CDR3 nucleotides: TGTGCCTGGAGTTCGGGACTAGAGGGGACCCAGTACTTC.

This clone was observed once. The V and J genes are TRBV4-3 and TRBJ2-2; weak D call: TRBD1 (6 bases). This CDR3 region has 14 residues. Per germline, CDR1 LGHNA and CDR2 YSLEER. Trimming left V 3 bases short and J 6 bases short, with 11 bases between. CDR3 bases: TGCGCCAGCAGCCACAACCAGGGGTCCGGGGAGCTGTTTTTT. Translated: CASSHNQGSGELFF.

The chain has TRBV2 and TRBJ2-7; D ambiguous. V lost 5 bases and J lost 7, with 9 bases in between. Germline CDR1 is SNHLY and CDR2 is FYNNEI. The CDR3 contains 11 residues. CDR3 amino acids: CASSFGREQYF. The CDR3 nucleotides are TGTGCCAGCAGTTTTGGACGTGAGCAGTACTTC.

The V gene is TRBV27, the J gene TRBJ2-1; D gene uncertain. CDR3 length: 15 amino acids. Germline V CDR1 and CDR2: MNHEY, SMNVEV (reference sequence). Trimming took 1 base from V and 2 from J, leaving 9 bases between them. The CDR3 DNA sequence: TGTGCCAGCAGTTTATTTGGCAGACCCTACAATGAGCAGTTCTTC. This encodes CASSLFGRPYNEQFF.

The chain links TRBV7-3 to TRBJ2-2; D is uncertain. The CDR3 has 14 amino acids. Trimming took off 2 bases at V and 6 bases at J, with 10 bases between the two ends. The V gene's germline CDR1 is SGHTA and CDR2 FQGTGA. The CDR3 DNA follows: TGTGCCAGCAGCTTAGGGCTTACCGCCGGGGAGCTGTTTTTT. The encoded protein is CASSLGLTAGELFF. Complete variable domain (other parts from reference TRBV7-3 and TRBJ2-2): GAGVSQTPSNKVTEKGKYVELRCDPISGHTALYWYRQSLGQGPEFLIYFQGTGAADDSGLPNDRFFAVRPEGSVSTLKIQRTERGDSAVYLCASSLGLTAGELFFGEGSRLTVL.

The chain has TRBV2 and TRBJ1-2, with D possibly TRBD1 on 5 matching bases. CDR1 is SNHLY and CDR2 is FYNNEI in the germline V gene. Trimming shortened V by 10 bases and J by 6 bases, and 12 bases separated the two germline ends. CDR3 length: 11 amino acids. DNA of the CDR3: TGTGCCACCGGGGACGGTAATGGCTACACCTTC. This codes for CATGDGNGYTF.

The V call is TRBV10-3, the J call TRBJ2-1; D is undetermined. The germline CDR1 and CDR2 sequences are ENHRY and SYGVKD. This CDR3 comprises 11 residues. Trimming stripped 7 bases from V and 10 bases from J, with 11 bases between. CDR3 nucleotides: TGTGCCATCACCACAGCCGGGGAGCAGTTCTTC. Translation gives CAITTAGEQFF.

This chain links TRBV28 with TRBJ2-7; 10 nucleotides agree with TRBD2. The CDR3 loop spans 14 amino acids. The germline V gene encodes CDR1 MDHEN and CDR2 SYDVKM. The junction had 8 bases not matched to a gene; V was cut back by 7 bases and J by 5 bases. The CDR3 region has the DNA TGTGCCAGCACCCCTCTTAGCGGGAGGCACGAGCAGTACTTC. The encoded protein is CASTPLSGRHEQYF.

The chain recombines TRBV5-1 with TRBJ2-5; 11 nucleotides line up with TRBD2. J gave up 4 bases and V 0 bases, and 5 bases lay outside the gene matches. Per the germline V gene, CDR1 is SGHRS and CDR2 is YFSETQ. This CDR3 is 16 amino acids long. CDR3 sequence: CASSLDLAGGRETQYF. The CDR3, as DNA: TGCGCCAGCAGCTTGGATCTAGCGGGGGGTAGAGAGACCCAGTACTTC.

The chain couples TRBV7-9 to TRBJ2-5; D unclear. With 1 base removed from V and 3 bases from J, the gap between germline ends came to 6 bases. The germline V gene encodes CDR1 SEHNR and CDR2 FQNEAQ (reference sequence). The CDR3 has 13 amino acids. CDR3 bases: TGTGCCAGCAGCTTAGATACAGAAGAGACCCAGTACTTC. As protein: CASSLDTEETQYF.

The chain employs TRBV6-6 and TRBJ2-5; D is uncertain. Looked up from germline, CDR1 is MNHNY and CDR2 is SVGAGI (reference sequence). Trimming stripped 4 bases from V and 1 base from J, with 13 bases between. This CDR3 region has 15 residues. As DNA, the CDR3 is TGTGCCAGCAGTTCCCGTCGCGGCGGCCAAGAGACCCAGTACTTC. Residues: CASSSRRGGQETQYF.

V is TRBV18 and J is TRBJ1-1; 12 positions agree with TRBD1. Trimming at V came to 4 bases and at J to 7 bases, leaving 7 bases not matched to a gene. Looked up from germline, CDR1 is KGHSH and CDR2 is LQKENI. The CDR3 covers 15 residues. The CDR3 DNA reads TGTGCCAGCTCACGGGGACAGGGGGCCTTTGGTGAAGCTTTCTTT. Translating it yields CASSRGQGAFGEAFF.

V usage is TRBV11-1 and J usage is TRBJ2-7; TRBD2 agrees at 13 bases. This CDR3 contains 17 residues. The V and J ends lost 5 bases and 2 bases, in that order; junction bases with no gene match: 9. Germline loops: CDR1 SGHAT, CDR2 FQDESV (reference sequence). CDR3 coding DNA: TGTGCCAGCAGCCTAACCGAAACTAGCGGGAGGGCCTACGAGCAGTACTTC. It translates to CASSLTETSGRAYEQYF.